These T cell receptor beta chains were read from a single sample in a study of vaccination and CD4 T cells after COVID-19. Each CDR3 protein is one row after TCRdb ran MiXCR on the PCR reads. The sample yields about 7,000 distinct CDR3 sequences, 39% seen once. No antigens are known for them. Source material: CD4+ T cells from blood, cultured in vitro. The receptors derive from a human donor in good health. CDR3s include the opening cysteine and the closing phenylalanine or tryptophan. The D gene is left open where the match is weak.

d_gene	v_gene	j_gene	CDR3aa
TRBD1	TRBV10-1	TRBJ1-3	CASSRDSSGNTIYF
-	TRBV18	TRBJ1-2	CASSQTNSFYGYTF
-	TRBV2	TRBJ1-5	CASSEQNQPQHF
-	TRBV6-4	TRBJ2-2	CASSDGLGGTGELFF
TRBD1	TRBV6-1	TRBJ2-7	CASRWDRGRAYEQYF
-	TRBV19	TRBJ2-2	CASSIALLRELFF
-	TRBV6-2/TRBV6-3	TRBJ2-7	CASSYDDSGAVEQYF
-	TRBV7-9	TRBJ1-1	CASSPGTATEAFF
-	TRBV7-2	TRBJ1-5	CASSSAGIYNQPQHF
TRBD1	TRBV5-1	TRBJ2-1	CASSEGQLNEQFF
-	TRBV11-2	TRBJ2-5	CASSRALGQETQYF
-	TRBV4-2	TRBJ1-2	CASSSSGNNYGYTF
TRBD2	TRBV4-2	TRBJ2-5	CASSQVLSGGTSGGGETQYF
-	TRBV10-3	TRBJ1-3	CAISESASFGNTIYF
-	TRBV6-1	TRBJ1-1	CASLRAELNTEAFF
TRBD1	TRBV15	TRBJ1-2	CATSRDPGQDGDYTF
-	TRBV24-1	TRBJ1-5	CATSGSGHNQPQHF
TRBD1	TRBV19	TRBJ1-2	CASRNDRGQGGYTF
-	TRBV29-1	TRBJ2-5	CSVARVQETQYF
-	TRBV24-1	TRBJ1-5	CATSAGHTSYDQPQHF
-	TRBV29-1	TRBJ1-1	CSVHGGTKNTEAFF
-	TRBV9	TRBJ1-2	CASSAAGVYGYTF
-	TRBV30	TRBJ1-1	CACSVSGAEAFF
-	TRBV7-3	TRBJ2-3	CASSLGWAEDTQYF
TRBD1	TRBV20-1	TRBJ1-6	CSASGTVGLPLHF
TRBD1	TRBV7-8	TRBJ2-1	CASSVPGQGLFYEQFF
-	TRBV30	TRBJ1-5	CAWSLGAQSPQHF
-	TRBV7-9	TRBJ2-6	CASSLGDNSGANVLTF
-	TRBV20-1	TRBJ2-5	CSASWGDGKTQYF
-	TRBV6-1	TRBJ2-7	CASSPRSDTHYEQYF
TRBD1	TRBV19	TRBJ1-1	CASSHLDRVYAEAFF
-	TRBV29-1	TRBJ1-1	CSVLDSEAFF
TRBD1	TRBV7-6	TRBJ2-2	CASSLSGTGAGELFF
-	TRBV6-1	TRBJ2-7	CASSGKGLSYEQYF
-	TRBV30	TRBJ1-2	CAWSVGPPYGYTF
-	TRBV4-2	TRBJ2-3	CASSQDWRRGGDTQYF
-	TRBV7-7	TRBJ2-3	CASSLGNYPSTDTQYF
TRBD2	TRBV7-2	TRBJ2-5	CASSKTSGGSETQYF
TRBD1	TRBV6-1	TRBJ1-4	CASSQDRNNEKLFF
-	TRBV30	TRBJ1-5	CAWSARQPQHF
TRBD1	TRBV5-1	TRBJ1-2	CASSFAGGDYGYTF
-	TRBV20-1	TRBJ1-2	CSAFTPKYGYTF
-	TRBV6-4	TRBJ2-6	CASRDSSGANVLTF
-	TRBV7-2	TRBJ2-5	CASSLVPQETQYF
-	TRBV6-5	TRBJ2-7	CASSSTEIYEQYF
-	TRBV18	TRBJ1-2	CASSPDSSAVYGYTF
-	TRBV11-2	TRBJ1-2	CASSATGPYGYTF
TRBD2	TRBV6-1	TRBJ2-1	CASSEEAGGYNEQFF